The sequence of this T cell receptor (beta chain) was determined in a study of cytomegalovirus exposure and HLA in healthy donors. Concerning this clone itself: What it binds is unknown.

Study-wide results and limits: Earlier results showed most TCR beta V segments being productive about 90% or about 30% of the time. The HLA-A and HLA-B alleles of most subjects were reportedly predicted accurately from TCR beta sequences. The investigators catalogued 164 TCR beta chains as cytomegalovirus-associated.

A multiplex PCR was run with 60 Vbeta primers and 13 Jbeta primers. Original processing notes: Roughly 11 million shared chains were among the 80 million or so unique TCR beta chains that a later analysis counted. TCRdb's table, derived via immunoSEQ multiplex PCR, lists solely in-frame clones and lacks some. That table furnishes V, J and clone size, whereas the DNA furnished D and trimming. The table includes some 120,000 clones, 79% detected once. The CDR3 covers 15 residues. The germline CDR1 and CDR2 sequences are SGHDN and FVKESK. V was cut by 0 bases and J by 1 base, with 9 bases left in between.

Sequenced input: PBMCs. This receptor was identified in a man aged 25 to 40 in good health and CMV-seropositive. This rearrangement joins TRBV14 to TRBJ1-1; D possibly corresponds to TRBD1 (6 bases). DNA for the CDR3: TGTGCCAGCAGCCAAGAGGGGGGGCGGAACACTGAAGCTTTCTTT. Its protein product is CASSQEGGRNTEAFF.